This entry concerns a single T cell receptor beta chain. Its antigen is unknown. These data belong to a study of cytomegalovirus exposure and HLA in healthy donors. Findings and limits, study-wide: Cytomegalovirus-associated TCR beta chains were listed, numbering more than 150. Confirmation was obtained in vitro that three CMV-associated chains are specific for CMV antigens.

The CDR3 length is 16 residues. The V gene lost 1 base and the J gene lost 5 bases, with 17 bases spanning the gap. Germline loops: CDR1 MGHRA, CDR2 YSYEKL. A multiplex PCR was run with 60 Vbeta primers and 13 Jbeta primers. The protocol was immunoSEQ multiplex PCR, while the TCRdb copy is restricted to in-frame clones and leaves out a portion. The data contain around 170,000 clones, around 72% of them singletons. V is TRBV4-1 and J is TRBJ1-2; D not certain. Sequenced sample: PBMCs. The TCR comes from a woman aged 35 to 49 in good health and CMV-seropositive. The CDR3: CASSQVPSTSGYGYTF. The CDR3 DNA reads TGCGCCAGCAGCCAAGTTCCATCGACTTCGGGTTATGGCTACACCTTC.